The rows below give T cell receptor beta chains drawn from one sample of a study of cytomegalovirus exposure and HLA in healthy donors. The method was immunoSEQ multiplex PCR; TCRdb's version includes in-frame clones alone and lacks a portion of them. The sample has 90,000 or so clones, roughly 73% seen once. Sequenced: PBMCs. Source of these receptors: a male donor in good health and CMV-seropositive. The CDR3 runs from the conserved cysteine through the conserved F or W. D genes are given only for firm matches. The size field is filled for only some rows; it gives once, few, many or a size class.

clone size	D gene	V gene	J gene	CDR3 protein	CDR3 DNA
-	TRBD2	TRBV5-1	TRBJ2-3	CASSSSGLADSTDTQYF	TGCGCCAGCAGCTCATCGGGACTAGCGGATAGCACAGATACGCAGTATTTT
-	TRBD2	TRBV18	TRBJ2-3	CASSPSRLERGYTQYF	TGTGCCAGCTCACCGAGTCGTCTGGAGCGGGGGTATACGCAGTATTTT
-	-	TRBV7-4	TRBJ1-5	CASSLAYRTVSNQPQHF	TGTGCCAGCAGCTTAGCGTACAGAACCGTTAGCAATCAGCCCCAGCATTTT
-	-	TRBV19	TRBJ1-4	CASSRAMNEKLFF	TGTGCCAGTAGTAGAGCTATGAATGAAAAACTGTTTTTT
-	-	TRBV7-9	TRBJ1-5	CASSLGGDPQHF	TGTGCCAGCAGCTTAGGCGGGGATCCCCAGCATTTT
few	-	TRBV5-5	TRBJ2-7	CASSPHLGIAKNSYEQYF	TGTGCCAGCAGCCCCCACTTGGGCATCGCTAAGAATTCCTACGAGCAGTACTTC
-	TRBD1	TRBV28	TRBJ1-5	CASSPDRGLEQPQHF	TGTGCCAGCAGCCCTGACAGGGGGCTGGAGCAGCCCCAGCATTTT
-	TRBD1	TRBV28	TRBJ1-2	CASSLGGDSLYGYTF	TGTGCCAGCAGTTTAGGTGGGGACAGCCTCTATGGCTACACCTTC
-	-	TRBV19	TRBJ1-5	CASSIVTLRNQPQHF	TGTGCCAGTAGTATAGTAACGCTAAGAAATCAGCCCCAGCATTTT
once	-	TRBV30	TRBJ1-1	CAWNGENTEAFF	TGTGCCTGGAACGGTGAGAACACTGAAGCTTTCTTT
-	TRBD1	TRBV9	TRBJ1-5	CASSEGTGVSQPQHF	TGTGCCAGCAGCGAGGGGACAGGGGTGAGTCAGCCCCAGCATTTT